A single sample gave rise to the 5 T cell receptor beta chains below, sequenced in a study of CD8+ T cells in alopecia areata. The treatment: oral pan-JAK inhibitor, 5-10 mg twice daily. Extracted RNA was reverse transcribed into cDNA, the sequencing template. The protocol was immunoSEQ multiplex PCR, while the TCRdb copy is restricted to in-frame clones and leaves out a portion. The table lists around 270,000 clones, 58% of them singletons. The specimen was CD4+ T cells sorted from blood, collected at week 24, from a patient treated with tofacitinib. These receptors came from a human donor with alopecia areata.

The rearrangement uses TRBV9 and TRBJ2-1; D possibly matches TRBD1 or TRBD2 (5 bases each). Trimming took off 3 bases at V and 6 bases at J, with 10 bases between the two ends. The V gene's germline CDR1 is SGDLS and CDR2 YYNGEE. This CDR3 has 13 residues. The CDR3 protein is CASSGQGVNEQFF. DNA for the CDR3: TGTGCCAGCAGCGGCCAGGGAGTCAATGAGCAGTTCTTC.

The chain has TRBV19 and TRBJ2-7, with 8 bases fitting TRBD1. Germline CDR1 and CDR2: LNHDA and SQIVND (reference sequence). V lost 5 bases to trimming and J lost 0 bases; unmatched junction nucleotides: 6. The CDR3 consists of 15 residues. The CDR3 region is CASSVGQVSSYEQYF. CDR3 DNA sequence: TGTGCCAGTAGTGTGGGACAGGTTAGCTCCTACGAGCAGTACTTC.

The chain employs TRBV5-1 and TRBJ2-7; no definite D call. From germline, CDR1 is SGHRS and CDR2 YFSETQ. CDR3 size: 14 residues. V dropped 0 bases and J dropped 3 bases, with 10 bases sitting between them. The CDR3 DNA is TGCGCCAGCAGCTTGGCCCCAGGTGACTACGAGCAGTACTTC. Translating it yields CASSLAPGDYEQYF.

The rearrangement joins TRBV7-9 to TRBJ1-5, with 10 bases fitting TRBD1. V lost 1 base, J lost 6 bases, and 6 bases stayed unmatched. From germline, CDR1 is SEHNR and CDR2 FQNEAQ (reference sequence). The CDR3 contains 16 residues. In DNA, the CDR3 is TGTGCCAGCAGCTTAGGTGGCGGGACAGGGGTTCAGCCCCAGCATTTT. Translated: CASSLGGGTGVQPQHF.

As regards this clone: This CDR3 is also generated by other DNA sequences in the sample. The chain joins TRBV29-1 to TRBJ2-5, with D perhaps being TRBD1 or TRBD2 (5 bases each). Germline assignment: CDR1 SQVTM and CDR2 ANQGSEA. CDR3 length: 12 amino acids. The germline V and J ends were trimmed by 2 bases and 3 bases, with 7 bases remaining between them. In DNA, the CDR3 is TGCAGCGTTGAACGAGGGGAAGAGACCCAGTACTTC. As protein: CSVERGEETQYF. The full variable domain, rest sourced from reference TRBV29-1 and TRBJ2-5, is SAVISQKPSRDICQRGTSLTIQCQVDSQVTMMFWYRQQPGQSLTLIATANQGSEATYESGFVIDKFPISRPNLTFSTLTVSNMSPEDSSIYLCSVERGEETQYFGPGTRLLVL.